The TCR beta chain under discussion was sequenced for a study of naive and memory T cell subsets. Study outcomes and limitations: Naive repertoires, especially CD8, held a few larger clonotypes, possibly memory cells re-expressing CD45RA.

This CDR3 contains 13 residues. Trimming shortened V by 8 bases and J by 0 bases, and 11 bases separated the two germline ends. In the case of this clonotype: Its antigen is unknown.

An equimolar mix of two oligonucleotides served as the beta constant-region primer for TRBC1 and TRBC2. Four rounds of PCR amplified the ligated cDNA using nested alpha and beta constant-region primers plus SP2. TCRdb re-called the UMI-ligation and nested PCR reads with MiXCR, one entry per CDR3 protein. This sample has about 100,000 distinct CDR3 sequences, with about 14% found just once. The chain employs TRBV12-3 or TRBV12-4 and TRBJ2-7; D may be TRBD2 (6 bases). The receptor comes from a human donor in good health. Material for sequencing was naive CD8+ T cells from blood. The CDR3 here is CASRDLLSYEQYF. Here the CDR3 DNA reads TGTGCCAGCCGGGACTTGCTCTCCTACGAGCAGTACTTC.